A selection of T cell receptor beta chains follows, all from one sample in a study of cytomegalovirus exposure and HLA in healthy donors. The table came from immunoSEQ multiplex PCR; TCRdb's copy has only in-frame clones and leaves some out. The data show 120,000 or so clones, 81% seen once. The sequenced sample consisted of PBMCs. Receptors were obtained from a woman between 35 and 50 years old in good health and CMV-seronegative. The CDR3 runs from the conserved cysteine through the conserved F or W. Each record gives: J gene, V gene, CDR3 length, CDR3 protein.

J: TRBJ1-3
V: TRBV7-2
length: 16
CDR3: CASSRITGYSGNTIYF

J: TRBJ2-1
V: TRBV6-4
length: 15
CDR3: CASFSLAGDYNEQFF

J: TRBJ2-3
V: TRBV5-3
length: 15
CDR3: CARSLMCVDTDTQYF

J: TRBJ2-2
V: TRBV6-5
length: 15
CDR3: CASSYASGVTGELFF

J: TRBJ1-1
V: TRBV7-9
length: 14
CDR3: CASRRTGGETEAFF

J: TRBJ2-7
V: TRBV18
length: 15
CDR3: CASSQSVGTVYEQYF

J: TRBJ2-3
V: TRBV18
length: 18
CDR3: CASSPLPGGASYTDTQYF

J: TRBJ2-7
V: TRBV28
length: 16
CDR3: CASSFETSGSSYEQYF

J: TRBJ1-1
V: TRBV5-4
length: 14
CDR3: CASRLDRVNTEAFF

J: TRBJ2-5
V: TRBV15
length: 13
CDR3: CATSSGLAETQYF

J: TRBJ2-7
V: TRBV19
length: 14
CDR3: CASSPGTSGYEQYF

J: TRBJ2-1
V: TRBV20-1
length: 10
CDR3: CSALPDEQFF

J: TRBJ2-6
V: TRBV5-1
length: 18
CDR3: CASSLAGQAGAGANVLTF

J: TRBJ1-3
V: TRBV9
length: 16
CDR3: CASSVVPTGTGNTIYF

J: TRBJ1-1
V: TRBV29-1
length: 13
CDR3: CSVENRGGTEAFF

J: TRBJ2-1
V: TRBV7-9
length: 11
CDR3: CASSFDNEQFF

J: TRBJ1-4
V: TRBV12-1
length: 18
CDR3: CASSRDRDSRATNEKLFF

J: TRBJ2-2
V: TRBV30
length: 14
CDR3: CACYRGRDTGELFF

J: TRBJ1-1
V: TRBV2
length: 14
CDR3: CASRASVASGLTFF

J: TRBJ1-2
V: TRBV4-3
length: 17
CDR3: CASSQDRGSALIYGYTF

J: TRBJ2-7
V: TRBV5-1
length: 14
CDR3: CASSFPGPTGGQYF

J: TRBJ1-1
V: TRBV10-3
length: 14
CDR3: CAISPQGANTEAFF

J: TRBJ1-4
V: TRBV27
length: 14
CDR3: CASRPGQGYFKLFF

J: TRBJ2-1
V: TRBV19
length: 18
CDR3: CASSTGTSGGTSYNEQFF

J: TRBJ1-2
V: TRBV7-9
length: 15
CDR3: CASSFGLGVDYGYTF

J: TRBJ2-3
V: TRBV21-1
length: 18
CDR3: CASSLTSDRVIISDTQYF

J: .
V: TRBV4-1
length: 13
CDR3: CAGSQFTSYEQYF

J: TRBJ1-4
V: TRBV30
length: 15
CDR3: CAWSVSGQGGEKLFF

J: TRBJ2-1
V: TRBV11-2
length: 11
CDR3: CASSSAVLPFF

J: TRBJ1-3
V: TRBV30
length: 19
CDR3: CAWSGDRALLPRSGNTIYF

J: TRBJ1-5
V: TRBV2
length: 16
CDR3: CASSERSREANQPQHF

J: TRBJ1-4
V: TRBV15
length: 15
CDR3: CATSRDGTDNEKLFF

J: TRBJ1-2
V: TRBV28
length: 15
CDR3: CASSNPGQPLWGYTF

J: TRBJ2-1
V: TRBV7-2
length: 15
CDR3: CASSPSGSSYNEQFF

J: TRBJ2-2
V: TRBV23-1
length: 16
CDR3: CASITGTRANTGELFF

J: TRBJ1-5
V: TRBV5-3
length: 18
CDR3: CARSQNRDTGRGNQPQHF

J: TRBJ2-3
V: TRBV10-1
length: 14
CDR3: CASSESGSADTQYF

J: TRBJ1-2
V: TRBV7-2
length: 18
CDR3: CASSEGTAGGRRYYGYTF

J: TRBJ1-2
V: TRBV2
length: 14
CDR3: CASTLTGVSYGYTF

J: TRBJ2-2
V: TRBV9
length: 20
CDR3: CASSVEPRGLAGEFPGELFF

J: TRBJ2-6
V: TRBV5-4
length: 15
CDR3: CASSQTSPPANALTF

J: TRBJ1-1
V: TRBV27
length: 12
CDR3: CANRGRVWEAFF